Here is one TCR beta chain with its context. The sample has other DNA sequences that encode this CDR3 too. The V segment lost 0 bases and the J segment 4 bases; nucleotides outside the gene matches: 7. CDR1 and CDR2 from the germline V gene are SGHNT and YYREEE (reference sequence). This CDR3 has 16 residues. PCR involved 60 Vbeta and 13 Jbeta primers. TCRdb's copy holds only in-frame clones and misses some; the assay was immunoSEQ multiplex PCR. Of around 99,000 clones listed, about three quarters are singletons. The data were taken from a study of cytomegalovirus exposure and HLA in healthy donors. Sequenced material: PBMCs. The V call is TRBV5-4, the J call TRBJ2-5, with 9 bases lining up with TRBD2. This TCR was sampled from a man between 50 and 59 years old in good health and CMV-seropositive. CDR3: CASSLEVRGGRETQYF. DNA for the CDR3: TGTGCCAGCAGCTTGGAAGTGCGGGGGGGCCGAGAGACCCAGTACTTC.